A selection of T cell receptor beta chains follows, all from one sample in a study of lymphopenia after photon versus proton radiotherapy. Using immunoSEQ multiplex PCR, the repertoire was profiled, and TCRdb retains in-frame clones only, with some absent. The table lists about 40,000 clones, approximately 83% of them singletons. The material was peripheral blood, obtained from a patient treated with proton-based radiotherapy. The origin of the receptors is a woman between 65 and 79 years old with pancreatic cancer. Each CDR3 is given with its conserved first and last residue. Fields, in order: V gene, J gene, CDR3 protein.

TRBV28	TRBJ2-6	CASSPAAGQGALGANVLTF
TRBV5-1	TRBJ2-1	CASSLRQGLNNEQFF
TRBV5-6	TRBJ2-7	CASSWQRTYEQYF
TRBV9	TRBJ2-1	CASSVPQRDRGLNEQFF
TRBV29-1	TRBJ1-2	CSGGHSRGQTNGYTF
TRBV27	TRBJ1-5	CASSPTISNQPQHF
TRBV19	TRBJ1-5	CASSIADRGKNQPQHF
TRBV21-1	TRBJ2-7	CASSKVVKEIEYF
TRBV7-9	TRBJ2-1	CASSLGASTYNEQFF
TRBV28	TRBJ1-3	CASSSLYRAPSSGNTIYF
TRBV4-2	TRBJ2-1	CASSPLASGGYLEQFF
TRBV7-2	TRBJ1-1	CASSSQMNTEAFF
TRBV28	TRBJ2-5	CASRISTGWGGTQYF
TRBV21-1	TRBJ2-7	CASSTRRGTGQAAQRSYEQYF
TRBV28	TRBJ1-1	CASRGSLLVGAFF
TRBV6-5	TRBJ2-7	CASRGAGFSSYEQYF
TRBV28	TRBJ2-5	CASSPRGTSRAQETQYF
TRBV28	TRBJ2-7	CASSLATGRYEQYF
TRBV29-1	TRBJ2-3	CSVESSGTQYF
TRBV28	TRBJ1-2	CASSQGASGYTF